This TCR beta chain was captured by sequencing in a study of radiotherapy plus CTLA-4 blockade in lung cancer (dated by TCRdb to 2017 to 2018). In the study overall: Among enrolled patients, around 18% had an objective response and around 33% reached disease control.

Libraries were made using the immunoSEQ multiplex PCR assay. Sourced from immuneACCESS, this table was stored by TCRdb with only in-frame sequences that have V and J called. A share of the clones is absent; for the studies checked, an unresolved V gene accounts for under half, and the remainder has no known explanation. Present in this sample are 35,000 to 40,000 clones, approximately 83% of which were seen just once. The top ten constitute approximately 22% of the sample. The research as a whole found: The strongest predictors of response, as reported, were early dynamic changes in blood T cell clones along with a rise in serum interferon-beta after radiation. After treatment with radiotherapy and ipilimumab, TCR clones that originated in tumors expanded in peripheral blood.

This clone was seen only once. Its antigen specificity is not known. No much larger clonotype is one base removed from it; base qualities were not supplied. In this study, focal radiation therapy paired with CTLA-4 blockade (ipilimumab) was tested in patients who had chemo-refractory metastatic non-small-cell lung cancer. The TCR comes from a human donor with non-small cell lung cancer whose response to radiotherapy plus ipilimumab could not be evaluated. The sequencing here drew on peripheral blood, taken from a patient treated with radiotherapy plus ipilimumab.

The CDR3 protein sequence reads: CASSYLWEQYF. At the DNA level, the sequence is TGTGCCAGCAGCTATCTTTGGGAGCAGTACTTC. The receptor chain draws on TRBV7-8 and TRBJ2-5; matching of 5 bases hints at TRBD2 as the D gene. V was cut back by 4 bases and J by 11 bases, leaving a gap of 11 bases between them. CDR1 is given as SGHVS and CDR2 as FQNEAQ, both from the germline V gene. From its cysteine to its phenylalanine, the CDR3 spans 11 amino acids. The sequence is cut down to CDR3 DNA, 33 bases in frame from base 1.